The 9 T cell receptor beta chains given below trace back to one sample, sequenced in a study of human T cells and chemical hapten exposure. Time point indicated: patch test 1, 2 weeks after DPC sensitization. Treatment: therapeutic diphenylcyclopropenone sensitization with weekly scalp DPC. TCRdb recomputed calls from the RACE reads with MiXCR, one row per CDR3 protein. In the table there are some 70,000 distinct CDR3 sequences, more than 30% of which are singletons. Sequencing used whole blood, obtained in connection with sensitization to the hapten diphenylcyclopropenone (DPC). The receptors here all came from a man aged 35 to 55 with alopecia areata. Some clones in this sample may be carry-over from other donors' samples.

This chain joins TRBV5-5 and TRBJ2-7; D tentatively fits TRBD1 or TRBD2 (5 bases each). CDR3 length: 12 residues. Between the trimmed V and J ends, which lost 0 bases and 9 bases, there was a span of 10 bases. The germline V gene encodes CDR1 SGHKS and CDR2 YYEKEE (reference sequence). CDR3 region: CASSLEPGRQYF. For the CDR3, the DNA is TGTGCCAGCAGCTTGGAACCAGGGAGGCAGTACTTC.

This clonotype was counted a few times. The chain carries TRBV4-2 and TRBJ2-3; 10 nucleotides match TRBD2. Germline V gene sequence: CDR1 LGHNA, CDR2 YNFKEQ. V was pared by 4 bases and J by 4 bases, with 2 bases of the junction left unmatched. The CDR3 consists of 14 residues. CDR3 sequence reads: CASSPTSGSDTQYF. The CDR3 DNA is TGTGCCAGCAGCCCGACTAGCGGGTCAGATACGCAGTATTTT.

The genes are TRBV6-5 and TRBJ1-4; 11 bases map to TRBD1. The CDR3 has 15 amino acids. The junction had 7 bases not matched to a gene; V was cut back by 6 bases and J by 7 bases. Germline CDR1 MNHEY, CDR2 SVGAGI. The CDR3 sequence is CASSNAGTGGEKLFF. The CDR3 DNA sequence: TGTGCCAGCAGCAACGCCGGGACAGGGGGTGAAAAACTGTTTTTT.

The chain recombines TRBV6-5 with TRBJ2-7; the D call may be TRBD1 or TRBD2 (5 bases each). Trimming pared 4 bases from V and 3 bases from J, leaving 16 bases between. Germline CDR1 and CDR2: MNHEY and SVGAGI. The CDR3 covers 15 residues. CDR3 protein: CASSLGPGPSYEQYF. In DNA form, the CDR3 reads TGTGCCAGCAGTTTAGGACCGGGACCTAGCTACGAGCAGTACTTC.

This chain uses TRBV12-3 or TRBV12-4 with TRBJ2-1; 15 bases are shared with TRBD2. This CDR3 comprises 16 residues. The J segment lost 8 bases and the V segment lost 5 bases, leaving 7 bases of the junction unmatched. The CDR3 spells CASSPPGTSGGHEQFF. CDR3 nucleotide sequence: TGTGCCAGCAGTCCTCCCGGGACTAGCGGGGGGCATGAGCAGTTCTTC.

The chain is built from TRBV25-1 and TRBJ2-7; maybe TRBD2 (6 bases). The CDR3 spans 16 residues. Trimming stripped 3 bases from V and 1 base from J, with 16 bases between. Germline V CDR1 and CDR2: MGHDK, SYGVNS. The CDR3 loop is CASSDNGRGFSYEQYF. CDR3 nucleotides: TGTGCCAGCAGTGACAACGGACGGGGGTTTTCCTACGAGCAGTACTTC.

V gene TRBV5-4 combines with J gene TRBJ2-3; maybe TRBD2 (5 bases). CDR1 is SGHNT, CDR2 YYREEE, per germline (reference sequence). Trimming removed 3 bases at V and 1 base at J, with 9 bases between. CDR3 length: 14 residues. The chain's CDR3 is CASSSPGGTDTQYF. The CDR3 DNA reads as TGTGCCAGCAGCTCACCCGGGGGCACAGATACGCAGTATTTT.

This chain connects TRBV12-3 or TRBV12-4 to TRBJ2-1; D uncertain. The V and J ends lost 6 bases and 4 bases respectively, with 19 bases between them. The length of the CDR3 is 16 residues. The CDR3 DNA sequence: TGTGCCAGCAGGCCTACGGAGAGGTTCCCGTACAATGAGCAGTTCTTC. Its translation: CASRPTERFPYNEQFF.

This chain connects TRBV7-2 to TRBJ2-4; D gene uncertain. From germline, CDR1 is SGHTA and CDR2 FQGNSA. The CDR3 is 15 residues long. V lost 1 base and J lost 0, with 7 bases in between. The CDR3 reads CASSLDGVAKNIQYF. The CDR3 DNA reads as TGTGCCAGCAGCTTAGACGGTGTAGCCAAAAACATTCAGTACTTC.